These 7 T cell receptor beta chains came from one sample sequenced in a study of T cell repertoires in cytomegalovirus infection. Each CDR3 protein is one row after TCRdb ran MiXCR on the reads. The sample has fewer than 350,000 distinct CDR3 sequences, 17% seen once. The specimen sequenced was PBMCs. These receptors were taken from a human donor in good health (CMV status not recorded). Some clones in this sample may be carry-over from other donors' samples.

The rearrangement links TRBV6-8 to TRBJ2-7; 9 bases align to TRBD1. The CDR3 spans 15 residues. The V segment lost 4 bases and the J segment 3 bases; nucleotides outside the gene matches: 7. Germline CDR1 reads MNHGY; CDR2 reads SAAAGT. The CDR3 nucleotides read TGTGCCAGCAGTTTCGGACAGGGGAAACTCTACGAGCAGTACTTC. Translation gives CASSFGQGKLYEQYF.

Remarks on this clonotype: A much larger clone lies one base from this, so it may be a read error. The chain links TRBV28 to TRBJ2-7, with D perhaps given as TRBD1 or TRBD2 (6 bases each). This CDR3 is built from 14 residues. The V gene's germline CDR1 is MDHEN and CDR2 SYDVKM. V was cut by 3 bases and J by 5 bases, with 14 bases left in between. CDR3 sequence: CASSLGGRVDEQYF. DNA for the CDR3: TGTGCCAGCAGTTTGGGGGGCAGGGTCGACGAGCAGTACTTC. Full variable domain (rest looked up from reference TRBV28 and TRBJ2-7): DVKVTQSSRYLVKRTGEKVFLECVQDMDHENMFWYRQDPGLGLRLIYFSYDVKMKEKGDIPEGYSVSREKKERFSLILESASTNQTSMYLCASSLGGRVDEQYFGPGTRLTVT.

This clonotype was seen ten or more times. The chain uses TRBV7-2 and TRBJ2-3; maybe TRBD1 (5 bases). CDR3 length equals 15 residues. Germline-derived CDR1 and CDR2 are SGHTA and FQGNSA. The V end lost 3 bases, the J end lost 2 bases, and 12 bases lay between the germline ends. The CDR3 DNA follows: TGTGCCAGCAGCTTCGACAGTCCCCACACAGATACGCAGTATTTT. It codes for CASSFDSPHTDTQYF.

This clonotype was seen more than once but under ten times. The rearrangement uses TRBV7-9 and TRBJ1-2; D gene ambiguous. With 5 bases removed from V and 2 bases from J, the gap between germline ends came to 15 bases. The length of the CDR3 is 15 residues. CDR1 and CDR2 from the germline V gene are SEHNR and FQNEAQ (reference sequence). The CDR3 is CASSGRSRGNYGYTF. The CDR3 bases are TGTGCCAGCAGCGGACGTTCACGAGGGAACTATGGCTACACCTTC.

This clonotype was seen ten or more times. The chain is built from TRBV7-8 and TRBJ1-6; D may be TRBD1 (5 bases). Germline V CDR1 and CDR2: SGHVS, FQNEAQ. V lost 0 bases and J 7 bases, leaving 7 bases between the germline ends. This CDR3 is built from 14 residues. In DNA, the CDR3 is TGTGCCAGCAGCTTAGCAGGGGCGAATTCACCCCTCCACTTT. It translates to CASSLAGANSPLHF. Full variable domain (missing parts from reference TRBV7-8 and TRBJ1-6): GAGVSQSPRYKVAKRGQDVALRCDPISGHVSLFWYQQALGQGPEFLTYFQNEAQLDKSGLPSDRFFAERPEGSVSTLKIQRTQQEDSAVYLCASSLAGANSPLHFGNGTRLTVT.

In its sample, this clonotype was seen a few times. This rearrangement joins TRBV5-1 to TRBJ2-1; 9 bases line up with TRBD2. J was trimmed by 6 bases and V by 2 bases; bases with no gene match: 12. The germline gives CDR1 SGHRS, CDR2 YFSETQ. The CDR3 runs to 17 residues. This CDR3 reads CASSFGAPSGETNEQFF. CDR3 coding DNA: TGCGCCAGCAGCTTCGGGGCCCCTAGCGGGGAAACCAATGAGCAGTTCTTC. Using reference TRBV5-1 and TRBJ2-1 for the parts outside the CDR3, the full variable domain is KAGVTQTPRYLIKTRGQQVTLSCSPISGHRSVSWYQQTPGQGLQFLFEYFSETQRNKGNFPGRFSGRQFSNSRSEMNVSTLELGDSALYLCASSFGAPSGETNEQFFGPGTRLTVL.

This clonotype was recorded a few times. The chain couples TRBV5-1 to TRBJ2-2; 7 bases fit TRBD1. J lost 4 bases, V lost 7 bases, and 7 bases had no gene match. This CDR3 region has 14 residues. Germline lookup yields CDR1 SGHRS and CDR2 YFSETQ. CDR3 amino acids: CASAGGWSTGELFF. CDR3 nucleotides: TGCGCCAGCGCAGGGGGATGGAGCACCGGGGAGCTGTTTTTT.